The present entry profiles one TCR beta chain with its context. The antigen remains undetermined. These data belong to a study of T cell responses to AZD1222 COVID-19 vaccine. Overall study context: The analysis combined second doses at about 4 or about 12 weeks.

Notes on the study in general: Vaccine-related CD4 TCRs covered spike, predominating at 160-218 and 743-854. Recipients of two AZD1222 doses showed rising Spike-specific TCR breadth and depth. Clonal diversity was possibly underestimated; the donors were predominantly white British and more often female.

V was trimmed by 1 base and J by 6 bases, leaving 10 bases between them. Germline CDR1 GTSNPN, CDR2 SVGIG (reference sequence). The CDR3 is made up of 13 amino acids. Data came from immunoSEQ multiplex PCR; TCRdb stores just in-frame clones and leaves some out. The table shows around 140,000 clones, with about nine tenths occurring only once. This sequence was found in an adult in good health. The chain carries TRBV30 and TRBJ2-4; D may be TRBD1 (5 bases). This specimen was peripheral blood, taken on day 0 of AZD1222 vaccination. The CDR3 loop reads CAWSEFRVNIQYF. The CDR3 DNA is TGTGCCTGGAGTGAGTTCAGGGTAAACATTCAGTACTTC.